The present T cell receptor (beta chain) was sequenced within a study of T cells in Graves' hyperthyroidism and ophthalmopathy. Uncontrolled infection, other autoimmune disease, pregnancy or lactation led to exclusion. Extraction of PBMCs used approximately 10 ml of fresh peripheral blood. Template material for amplifying TCR beta CDR3 regions consisted of RNA transcripts. RT-PCR in the first round (using the HTBI primer set) targeted the TCR CDR3. Each CDR3 protein gets one entry after TCRdb re-called the multiplex PCR reads with MiXCR. The sample records 650,000 to 850,000 distinct CDR3 sequences, about 19% being singletons. CDR1 MDHEN and CDR2 SYDVKM come from the germline V gene. The CDR3 consists of 12 residues. The ends were cut back, 3 bases at V and 4 bases at J, with 6 bases in the middle. This clonotype was detected a few times.

The chain carries TRBV28 and TRBJ1-2; the D is unclear. The specimen was blood. The sequence derives from a woman aged 45-60 years with Graves' hyperthyroidism that later progressed to Graves' ophthalmopathy. In DNA, the CDR3 is TGTGCCAGCAGTTTTGGCAGCTATGGCTACACCTTC. Amino acids: CASSFGSYGYTF.